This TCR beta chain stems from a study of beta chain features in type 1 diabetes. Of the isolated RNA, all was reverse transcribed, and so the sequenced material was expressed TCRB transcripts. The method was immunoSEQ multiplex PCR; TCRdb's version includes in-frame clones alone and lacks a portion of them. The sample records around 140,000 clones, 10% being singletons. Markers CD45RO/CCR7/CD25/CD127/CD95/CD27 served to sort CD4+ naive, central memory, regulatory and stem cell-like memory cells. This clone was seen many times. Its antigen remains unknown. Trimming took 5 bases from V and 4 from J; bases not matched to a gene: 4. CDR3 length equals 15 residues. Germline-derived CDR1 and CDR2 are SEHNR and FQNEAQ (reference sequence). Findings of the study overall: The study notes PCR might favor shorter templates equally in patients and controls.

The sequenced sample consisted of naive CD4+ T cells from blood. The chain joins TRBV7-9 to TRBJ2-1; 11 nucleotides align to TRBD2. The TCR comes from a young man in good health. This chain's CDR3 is CASSLTSGAYNEQFF. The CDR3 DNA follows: TGTGCCAGCAGCCTGACTAGCGGGGCGTACAATGAGCAGTTCTTC.